The clone carrying this TCR beta chain was counted many times. The data derive from a study of T-cell reconstitution after alpha-beta-depleted transplantation in children. Trimming removed 2 bases at V and 3 bases at J, with 4 bases between. From germline, CDR1 is SEHNR and CDR2 FQNEAQ (reference sequence). The CDR3 runs 13 residues. Construction of the TCRbeta library involved unique molecular identifiers. TCRdb redid the calling of the PCR reads with MiXCR, one entry per CDR3 protein. Of about 270,000 distinct CDR3 sequences detected, nearly 10% appear once; the ten largest clones hold around 10%. The material sequenced was PBMCs from the stem cell graft donor, taken from the stem cell graft. This chain uses TRBV7-9 with TRBJ1-4; no firm D call. The origin of this receptor is a human donor who donated a stem cell graft to a child with SCID. The CDR3 bases are TGTGCCAGCAGCTTACCGGCTAATGAAAAACTGTTTTTT. The encoded protein is CASSLPANEKLFF.